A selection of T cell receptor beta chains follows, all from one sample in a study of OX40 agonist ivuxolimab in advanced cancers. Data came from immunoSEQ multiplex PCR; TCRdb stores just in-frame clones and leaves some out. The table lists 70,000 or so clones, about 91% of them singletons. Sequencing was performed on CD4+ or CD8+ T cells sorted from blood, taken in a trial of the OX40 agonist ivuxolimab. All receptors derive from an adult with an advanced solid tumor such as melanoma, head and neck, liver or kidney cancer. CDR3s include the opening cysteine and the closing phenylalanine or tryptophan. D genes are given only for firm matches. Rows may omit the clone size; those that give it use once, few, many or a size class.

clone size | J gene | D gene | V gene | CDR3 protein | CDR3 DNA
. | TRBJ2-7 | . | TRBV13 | CASSPTGLLAGGSYEQYF | TGTGCCAGCAGCCCCACAGGGTTATTAGCGGGTGGCTCCTACGAGCAGTACTTC
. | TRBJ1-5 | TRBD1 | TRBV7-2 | CASSYGTGEQPQHF | TGTGCCAGCAGCTACGGGACAGGGGAACAGCCCCAGCATTTT
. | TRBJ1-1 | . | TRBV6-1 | CASSEKGINEAFF | TGTGCCAGCAGTGAAAAGGGTATTAATGAAGCTTTCTTT
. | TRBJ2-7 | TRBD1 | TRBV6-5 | CASSPPRGPSYEQYF | TGTGCCAGCAGTCCCCCCAGGGGGCCTTCCTACGAGCAGTACTTC
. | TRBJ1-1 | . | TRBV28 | CASRQTGNTEAFF | TGTGCCAGCAGACAGACAGGGAACACTGAAGCTTTCTTT
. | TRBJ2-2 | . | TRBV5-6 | CASSTTSGPGELFF | TGTGCCAGCAGCACTACCAGCGGGCCCGGGGAGCTGTTTTTT
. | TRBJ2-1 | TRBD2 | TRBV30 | CAWEKRGRPSYNEQFF | TGTGCCTGGGAAAAGCGGGGGCGGCCCTCCTACAATGAGCAGTTCTTC
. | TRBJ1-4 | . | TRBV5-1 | CASSPGEEKLFF | TGCGCCAGCAGCCCGGGGGAGGAAAAACTGTTTTTT
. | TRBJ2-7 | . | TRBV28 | CASTFGQGTYEQYF | TGTGCCAGCACCTTCGGGCAGGGGACGTACGAGCAGTACTTC
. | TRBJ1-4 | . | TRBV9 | CASSVLGRTNEKLFF | TGTGCCAGCAGCGTATTGGGGCGCACTAATGAAAAACTGTTTTTT
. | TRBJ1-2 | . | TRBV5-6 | CASSLVGTNYGYTF | TGTGCCAGCAGCTTGGTAGGGACGAACTATGGCTACACCTTC
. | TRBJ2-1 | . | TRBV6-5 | CASSYQGLGEQFF | TGTGCCAGCAGTTATCAGGGGCTTGGAGAGCAGTTCTTC
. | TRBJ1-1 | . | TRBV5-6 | CASSLDNSDLEAFF | TGTGCCAGCAGCTTGGACAATAGTGACCTTGAAGCTTTCTTT
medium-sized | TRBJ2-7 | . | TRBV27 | CASSLTASSYEQYF | TGTGCCAGCAGTTTAACCGCGAGCTCCTACGAGCAGTACTTC
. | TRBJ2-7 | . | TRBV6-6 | CASSQVSGTYEQYF | TGTGCCAGCAGCCAAGTTAGCGGAACCTACGAGCAGTACTTC
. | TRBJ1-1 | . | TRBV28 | CASSPEYMNTEAFF | TGTGCCAGCAGTCCGGAATACATGAACACTGAAGCTTTCTTT
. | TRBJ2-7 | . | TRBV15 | CATSPGISYEQYF | TGTGCCACCAGTCCCGGGATTTCGTACGAGCAGTACTTC
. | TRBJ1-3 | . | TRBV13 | CASSLIGNTIYF | TGTGCCAGCAGCTTAATCGGAAACACCATATATTTT
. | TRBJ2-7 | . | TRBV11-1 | CASSLEQTSRPYEQYF | TGTGCCAGCAGCTTAGAGCAGACGAGTCGACCCTACGAGCAGTACTTC
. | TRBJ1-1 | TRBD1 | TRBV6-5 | CASSYYEGQGEAFF | TGTGCCAGCAGTTACTATGAGGGACAGGGTGAAGCTTTCTTT
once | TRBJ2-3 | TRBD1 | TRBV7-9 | CASRGTAGTDTQYF | TGTGCCAGCCGAGGGACAGCGGGCACAGATACGCAGTATTTT
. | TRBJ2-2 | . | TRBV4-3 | CASSQDRVAGELFF | TGCGCCAGCAGCCAAGATAGGGTCGCCGGGGAGCTGTTTTTT
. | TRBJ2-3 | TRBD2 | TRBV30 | CAWASGLRTDTQYF | TGTGCCTGGGCTAGCGGTTTAAGGACAGATACGCAGTATTTT
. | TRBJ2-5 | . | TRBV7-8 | CASSSISEAQETQYF | TGTGCCAGCAGCTCCATCAGCGAGGCCCAAGAGACCCAGTACTTC
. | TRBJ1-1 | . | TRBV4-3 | CSSSQESWNTEAFF | TGCTCCAGCAGCCAAGAATCGTGGAACACTGAAGCTTTCTTT
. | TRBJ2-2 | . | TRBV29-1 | CSALSNRAGELFF | TGCAGCGCACTTAGCAACAGGGCCGGGGAGCTGTTTTTT
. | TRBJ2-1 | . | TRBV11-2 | CASSPRDENNEQFF | TGTGCCAGCAGCCCACGGGACGAAAACAATGAGCAGTTCTTC
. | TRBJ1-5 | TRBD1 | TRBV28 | CASRRPGTGSNQPQHF | TGTGCCAGCAGACGTCCCGGGACAGGGAGCAATCAGCCCCAGCATTTT
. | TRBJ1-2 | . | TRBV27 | CASSPNGGGRRGYTF | TGTGCCAGCAGTCCGAATGGCGGGGGTCGACGTGGCTACACCTTC
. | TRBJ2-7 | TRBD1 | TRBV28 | CATSRPPGQGLSAPYEQYF | TGTGCCACCAGTCGCCCTCCAGGACAGGGACTCTCCGCCCCCTACGAGCAGTACTTC
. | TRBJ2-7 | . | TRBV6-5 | CASSTRWRERYEQYF | TGTGCCAGCAGCACCCGTTGGCGGGAACGTTACGAGCAGTACTTC
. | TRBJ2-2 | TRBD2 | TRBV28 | CASSLAGDTGELFF | TGTGCCAGCAGTTTGGCGGGGGACACCGGGGAGCTGTTTTTT
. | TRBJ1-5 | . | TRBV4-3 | CASSQDRSLGNQPQHF | TGCGCCAGCAGCCAAGATAGGTCCCTCGGCAATCAGCCCCAGCATTTT
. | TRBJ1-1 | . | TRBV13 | CASSQGQTTEAFF | TGTGCCAGCAGTCAAGGACAGACAACTGAAGCTTTCTTT
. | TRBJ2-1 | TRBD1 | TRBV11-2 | CASSNRGSSYNEQFF | TGTGCCAGCAGTAACAGGGGGAGCTCCTACAATGAGCAGTTCTTC
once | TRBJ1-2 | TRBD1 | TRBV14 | CASSQQQGNYGYTF | TGTGCCAGCAGCCAACAACAGGGGAACTATGGCTACACCTTC
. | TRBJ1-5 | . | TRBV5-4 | CASSPGLGNQPQHF | TGTGCCAGCAGCCCCGGACTAGGCAATCAGCCCCAGCATTTT
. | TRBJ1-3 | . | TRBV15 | CATSRDGGQSGNTIYF | TGTGCCACCAGCAGAGATGGCGGACAATCTGGAAACACCATATATTTT
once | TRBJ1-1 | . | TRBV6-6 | CASSYFSTNTEAFF | TGTGCCAGCAGTTACTTCTCCACGAACACTGAAGCTTTCTTT
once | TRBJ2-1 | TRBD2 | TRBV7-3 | CASSSGLAGGEQFF | TGTGCCAGCAGCTCAGGACTAGCGGGAGGTGAGCAGTTCTTC
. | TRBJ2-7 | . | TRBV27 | CASSGPNGEQYF | TGTGCCAGCAGCGGGCCCAACGGCGAGCAGTACTTC
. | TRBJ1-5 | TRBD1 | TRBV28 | CASSFRGQYSNQPQHF | TGTGCCAGCAGTTTCAGGGGACAGTATAGCAATCAGCCCCAGCATTTT
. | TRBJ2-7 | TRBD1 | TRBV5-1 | CASSQRTGEEQYF | TGCGCCAGCAGCCAGCGGACAGGGGAGGAGCAGTACTTC